These 5 T cell receptor beta chains were all obtained from the same sample, sequenced in a study of cytomegalovirus exposure and HLA in healthy donors. The primer mix had 60 Vbeta and 13 Jbeta primers. TCRdb keeps only in-frame clones here, not all; method: immunoSEQ multiplex PCR. The table has roughly 190,000 clones, about 83% seen once. Sequenced input: PBMCs. The source of these receptors is a female donor in good health and CMV-seronegative.

This clone was detected only once. J is TRBJ2-7 and V is TRBV5-1; 10 nucleotides align to TRBD2. The CDR3 runs to 14 residues. V dropped 3 bases and J dropped 5; count of bases not matched to a gene: 5. The V gene's germline CDR1 is SGHRS and CDR2 YFSETQ. DNA of the CDR3: TGCGCCAGCAGCTGGAGCGGGGGGGTCGACGAGCAGTACTTC. Translated: CASSWSGGVDEQYF.

This clone showed up just once. V gene TRBV4-1 combines with J gene TRBJ2-1; 7 nucleotides agree with TRBD2. This CDR3 has 16 amino acids. From germline, CDR1 is MGHRA and CDR2 YSYEKL. V shed 0 bases and J 3 bases; nucleotides not matched to a gene: 5. CDR3 DNA: TGCGCCAGCAGCCAAGATCCTAGCGGAGTCTACAATGAGCAGTTCTTC. Its protein is CASSQDPSGVYNEQFF.

The chain recombines TRBV4-1 with TRBJ2-1; D might be TRBD2 (5 bases). This CDR3 is 16 amino acids long. The germline CDR1 and CDR2 sequences are MGHRA and YSYEKL. The V and J ends lost 0 bases and 2 bases respectively, with 11 bases between them. Here the CDR3 reads CASSQDIGLPYNEQFF. The CDR3 region has the DNA TGCGCCAGCAGCCAAGATATAGGACTCCCCTACAATGAGCAGTTCTTC.

The chain joins TRBV7-3 to TRBJ2-1; possible D gene TRBD1, 7 bases. Germline V lookup: CDR1 SGHTA, CDR2 FQGTGA. The CDR3 has 16 residues. The germline V and J ends were trimmed by 5 bases and 7 bases, with 21 bases remaining between them. CDR3 amino acids: CASSHPRGRGENEQFF. The CDR3 DNA is TGTGCCAGCAGCCATCCCCGGGGCAGGGGGGAGAATGAGCAGTTCTTC.

This clone was observed a few times. The V gene is TRBV27, the J gene TRBJ2-6, with TRBD1 as a possible D gene (6 bases). Germline V CDR1 and CDR2: MNHEY, SMNVEV (reference sequence). V dropped 3 bases and J dropped 0 bases, with 15 bases sitting between them. The CDR3 consists of 18 residues. CDR3 region: CASSFTTGRSSGANVLTF. CDR3 bases: TGTGCCAGCAGTTTTACGACAGGAAGATCCTCTGGGGCCAACGTCCTGACTTTC.